The sample holds one count of the clone carrying this T cell receptor (beta chain). The record originates from a study of blood T cell repertoires in COVID-19. In the study overall: PBMCs, B-cell-depleted T cells, or T cells were the source of the cDNA or gDNA that made up the material.

In the original workflow: Estimated nucleated cell counts came from reference gene primer amplification. Libraries were prepared by immunoSEQ multiplex PCR; TCRdb keeps only in-frame clonotypes and omits some of them. V and J calls and clone size follow that table, whereas D and trimming were derived from the DNA. The sample includes 200,000 to 250,000 clones, about nine tenths of them seen just once. Those who participated ranged in age from roughly 18 to 89 years and resided in 20 to 25 US areas. Grouping used clinical history reported by participants in a survey and questionnaire. Germline CDR1 MNHEY, CDR2 SVGEGT. The V end lost 0 bases, the J end lost 4 bases, and 18 bases lay between the germline ends. The CDR3 is 17 residues long.

The sequence was obtained from a woman under 30 who had recovered from COVID-19. V usage is TRBV6-2 or TRBV6-3 and J usage is TRBJ1-2; D remains unclear. The sequenced sample was PBMCs or T cells enriched from blood (not recorded which). CDR3 nucleotides: TGTGCCAGCAGTTACTCACCGGGCCTCCTTCGGGGCTATGGCTACACCTTC. Residues: CASSYSPGLLRGYGYTF.